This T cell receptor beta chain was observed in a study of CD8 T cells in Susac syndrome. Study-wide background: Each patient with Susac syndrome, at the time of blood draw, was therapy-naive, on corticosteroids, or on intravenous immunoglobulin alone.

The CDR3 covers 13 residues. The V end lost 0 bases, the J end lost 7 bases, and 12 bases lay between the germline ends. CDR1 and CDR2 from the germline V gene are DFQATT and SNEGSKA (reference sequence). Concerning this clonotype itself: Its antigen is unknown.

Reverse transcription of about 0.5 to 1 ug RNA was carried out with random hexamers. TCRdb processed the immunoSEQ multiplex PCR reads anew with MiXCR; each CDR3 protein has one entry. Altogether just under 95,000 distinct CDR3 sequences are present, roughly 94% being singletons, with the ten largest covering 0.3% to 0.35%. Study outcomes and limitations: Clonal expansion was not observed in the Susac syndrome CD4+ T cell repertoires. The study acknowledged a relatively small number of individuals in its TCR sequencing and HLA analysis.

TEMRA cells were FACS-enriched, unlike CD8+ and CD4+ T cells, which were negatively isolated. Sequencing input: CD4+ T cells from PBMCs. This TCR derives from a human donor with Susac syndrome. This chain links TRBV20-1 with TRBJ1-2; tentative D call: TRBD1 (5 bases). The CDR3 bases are TGCAGTGCTAGAGACCCTTTGGGGGTTGGCTACACCTTC. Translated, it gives CSARDPLGVGYTF.